The 4 T cell receptor beta chains below were found in one sample sequenced in a study of OX40 agonist ivuxolimab in advanced cancers. Clones were read by immunoSEQ multiplex PCR, and TCRdb kept only the in-frame ones, dropping some. The table has roughly 74,000 clones, approximately 92% seen once; the top ten hold about 9.4%. Specimen: CD4+ or CD8+ T cells sorted from blood, collected in a trial of the OX40 agonist ivuxolimab. The origin of the receptors is an adult with an advanced solid tumor such as melanoma, head and neck, liver or kidney cancer.

This clone occurred a few times. The V call is TRBV27, the J call TRBJ1-6; 7 bases align to TRBD1. The V gene's germline CDR1 is MNHEY and CDR2 SMNVEV (reference sequence). The length of the CDR3 is 13 residues. Unmatched junction bases numbered 12, after V lost 8 bases and J lost 14 bases. In nucleotides, the CDR3 is TGTGCCAGCTCGGGGACAGCGATTGGGTCCCTCCACTTT. Amino acids: CASSGTAIGSLHF.

This chain links TRBV5-1 with TRBJ2-7; no reliable D call. The germline V gene encodes CDR1 SGHRS and CDR2 YFSETQ. The V gene lost 6 bases and the J gene lost 0 bases, with 19 bases spanning the gap. This CDR3 comprises 16 residues. CDR3 DNA: TGCGCCAGCACCCACACCTCGACTCGTAACTCCTACGAGCAGTACTTC. This gives the protein CASTHTSTRNSYEQYF.

In its sample, this clone was seen a few times. The V call is TRBV7-6, the J call TRBJ2-2; 9 positions match TRBD1. Per germline, CDR1 SGHVS and CDR2 FNYEAQ. Losses at the gene ends were 3 bases for V and 1 base for J; bases not matched to a gene: 6. The CDR3 extends over 17 amino acids. The CDR3 reads CASSFSGGQGNTGELFF. The CDR3 DNA sequence: TGTGCCAGCAGCTTCTCCGGGGGACAGGGGAACACCGGGGAGCTGTTTTTT.

The chain carries TRBV4-1 and TRBJ2-1; possible D gene TRBD1, 6 bases. Trimming removed 1 base from V and 5 bases from J, with 12 bases in between. CDR1 and CDR2 (germline): MGHRA, YSYEKL. The CDR3 sequence is 15 residues long. The CDR3 here is CASSQVSTGNNEQFF. Written as DNA, the CDR3 is TGCGCCAGCAGCCAAGTCTCGACAGGAAACAATGAGCAGTTCTTC.